Following are 18 T cell receptor beta chains from one sample sequenced in a study of Ad26.COV2.S vaccination and SARS-CoV-2 variants. Noted treatment: roughly 19 received Ad26.COV2.S at low or high dose, single or two shots; roughly five received placebo; per-sample allocation not given. Repertoires come from day 63 after the first vaccine or placebo injection. Method: immunoSEQ multiplex PCR; TCRdb's copy keeps in-frame clones and lacks some. The sample carries around 340,000 clones, less than 90% recorded once. Sequenced here: peripheral blood, sampled in a trial of Ad26.COV2.S vaccine versus placebo. These receptors all come from a person between 18 and 60 years old who received the Ad26.COV2.S COVID-19 vaccine or a placebo.

In this sample, this clone turned up many times. A much larger clone differs by one base, so this may be a read error. Within the sample, other DNA sequences also encode this same CDR3. This chain links TRBV4-3 with TRBJ1-2; no definite D call. The CDR3 loop spans 13 amino acids. Per the germline V gene, CDR1 is LGHNA and CDR2 is YSLEER. Trimming cost V 0 bases and J 4 bases, with 6 bases left between them. Here the CDR3 reads CASSQDVSYGYTF. The CDR3 nucleotides read TGCGCCAGCAGCCAAGACGTTAGCTATGGCTACACCTTC.

This CDR3 is CASSLVGGTEAFF. The CDR3 coding sequence is TGTGCCAGCAGCTTAGTTGGCGGCACTGAAGCTTTCTTT. The chain links TRBV11-3 to TRBJ1-1; no definite D call. CDR1 is SGHNT and CDR2 is YENEEA in the germline V gene. CDR3 size: 13 residues. The V and J ends lost 1 base and 4 bases respectively, with 7 bases between them. Complete variable domain (other parts from reference TRBV11-3 and TRBJ1-1): EAGVVQSPRYKIIEKKQPVAFWCNPISGHNTLYWYLQNLGQGPELLIRYENEEAVDDSQLPKDRFSAERLKGVDSTLKIQPAELGDSAVYLCASSLVGGTEAFFGQGTRLTVV.

The V gene is TRBV7-9, the J gene TRBJ2-3; 10 nucleotides agree with TRBD2. The CDR3 has 16 amino acids. Germline values: CDR1 SEHNR, CDR2 FQNEAQ (reference sequence). J was trimmed by 4 bases and V by 7 bases; bases with no gene match: 11. CDR3 region: CASTQSASGSADTQYF. CDR3 DNA: TGTGCCAGCACCCAATCGGCTAGCGGGAGCGCAGATACGCAGTATTTT.

As to this clone: Other DNA variants within this sample encode the same CDR3. This rearrangement joins TRBV12-3 or TRBV12-4 to TRBJ1-2; 7 bases fit TRBD1. V lost 4 bases, J lost 5 bases, and 1 base stayed unmatched. This CDR3 region has 12 residues. In DNA form, the CDR3 reads TGTGCCAGCAGTTCAGGGGGATATGGCTACACCTTC. Its protein is CASSSGGYGYTF.

This clone turned up a few times. The genes are TRBV28 and TRBJ1-3; the match to TRBD1 covers 7 bases. V lost 6 bases, J lost 0 bases, and 8 bases stayed unmatched. The CDR3 runs to 16 residues. CDR1 MDHEN and CDR2 SYDVKM come from the germline V gene. This CDR3 reads CASSSGTVNSGNTIYF. CDR3 nucleotide sequence: TGTGCCAGCAGCTCCGGGACAGTTAACTCTGGAAACACCATATATTTT.

The chain's CDR3 is CASSEILDYEQYF. DNA for the CDR3: TGTGCCAGCAGTGAAATCTTAGACTACGAGCAGTACTTC. The rearrangement uses TRBV6-1 and TRBJ2-7; D remains unclear. V lost 2 bases and J lost 3, with 8 bases in between. CDR3 length: 13 amino acids. CDR1 and CDR2 from the germline V gene are MNHNS and SASEGT.

V usage is TRBV5-1 and J usage is TRBJ1-2; D not certain. Deletions cut 4 bases from V and 4 bases from J, with 17 bases between. The germline V gene has CDR1 SGHRS and CDR2 YFSETQ. This CDR3 has 15 residues. The CDR3 region is CASSPAPNTVYGYTF. CDR3 nucleotide sequence: TGCGCCAGCAGCCCCGCTCCCAACACCGTCTATGGCTACACCTTC. Full variable domain (outside the CDR3, taken from reference TRBV5-1 and TRBJ1-2): KAGVTQTPRYLIKTRGQQVTLSCSPISGHRSVSWYQQTPGQGLQFLFEYFSETQRNKGNFPGRFSGRQFSNSRSEMNVSTLELGDSALYLCASSPAPNTVYGYTFGSGTRLTVV.

The chain uses TRBV7-8 and TRBJ1-5; maybe TRBD1 (5 bases). Germline V lookup: CDR1 SGHVS, CDR2 FQNEAQ. V gave up 5 bases and J gave up 6 bases, with 14 bases separating them. The CDR3 consists of 14 residues. This chain's CDR3 is CASSEAGLSQPQHF. For the CDR3, the DNA is TGTGCCAGCAGCGAGGCAGGGTTGAGTCAGCCCCAGCATTTT.

The chain combines TRBV27 with TRBJ1-2, with TRBD1 matching over 8 bases. The V segment lost 5 bases and the J segment 5 bases; nucleotides outside the gene matches: 7. The CDR3 is 14 residues long. Per germline, CDR1 MNHEY and CDR2 SMNVEV (reference sequence). CDR3 nucleotides: TGTGCCAGCAGTGGACAGGGTTTTTCGTATGGCTACACCTTC. It codes for CASSGQGFSYGYTF.

CDR3 sequence: CSVTRQSSYNEQFF. In DNA, the CDR3 is TGCAGCGTTACGAGACAGAGCTCCTACAATGAGCAGTTCTTC. This sequence joins TRBV29-1 and TRBJ2-1, with a weak D call TRBD1 (5 bases). Trimming left V 5 bases short and J 0 bases short, with 11 bases between. Germline-derived CDR1 and CDR2 are SQVTM and ANQGSEA. The CDR3 sequence is 14 residues long.

The V gene is TRBV4-2, the J gene TRBJ2-3; TRBD2 agrees at 7 bases. Germline assignment: CDR1 LGHNA and CDR2 YNFKEQ. Trimming at V came to 0 bases and at J to 3 bases, leaving 12 bases not matched to a gene. This CDR3 comprises 18 residues. The CDR3 coding sequence is TGTGCCAGCAGCCAAGAGTTCTTAGGACTAGATGAGACAGATACGCAGTATTTT. Amino acid sequence: CASSQEFLGLDETDTQYF.

The V gene is TRBV7-2, the J gene TRBJ2-7, with D possibly matching TRBD2 (6 bases). The CDR3 is 15 amino acids. Germline CDR1 is SGHTA and CDR2 is FQGNSA. The V and J ends lost 5 bases and 5 bases respectively, with 19 bases between them. CDR3 sequence: CASSQRGLPLHEQYF. The CDR3, as DNA: TGTGCCAGCAGCCAACGGGGACTGCCCCTCCACGAGCAGTACTTC.

This rearrangement joins TRBV5-1 to TRBJ1-3; perhaps TRBD1 as D (6 bases). The CDR3 runs 17 residues. Trimming pared 1 base from V and 1 base from J, leaving 15 bases between. Germline V gives CDR1 SGHRS, CDR2 YFSETQ. The chain's CDR3 is CASSLSTGSYSGNTIYF. The CDR3 coding sequence is TGCGCCAGCAGCTTGAGCACAGGGAGTTATTCTGGAAACACCATATATTTT.

The rearrangement uses TRBV6-1 and TRBJ2-7; 8 bases fit TRBD2. This CDR3 is built from 12 residues. Germline-derived CDR1 and CDR2 are MNHNS and SASEGT. V lost 6 bases to trimming and J lost 6 bases; unmatched junction nucleotides: 4. The chain's CDR3 is CASRRTSSEQYF. CDR3 sequence (DNA): TGTGCCAGCAGGAGGACTAGCTCCGAGCAGTACTTC.

In the case of this clone: The limits of the CDR3 on the DNA are not certain, so only TCRdb's listed CDR3 is given. V gene TRBV21-1 combines with J gene TRBJ1-5. TRBV21-1 constitutes a pseudogene. The CDR3 spans 16 amino acids, including both terminal residues. The CDR3 loop reads CASSKWGRGSNQPQHF.

This CDR3 is CAISDSGASSYEQYF. CDR3 sequence (DNA): TGTGCCATCAGTGATTCCGGGGCGAGCTCCTACGAGCAGTACTTC. The J gene is TRBJ2-7, the V gene TRBV10-3; TRBD1 or TRBD2 may be the D gene (5 bases each). The CDR3 sequence is 15 residues long. CDR1 is ENHRY, CDR2 SYGVKD, per germline. Trimming cost V 3 bases and J 0 bases, with 12 bases left between them.

The V gene is TRBV28, the J gene TRBJ1-1, with TRBD1 identical over 9 bases. This CDR3 is 16 amino acids long. CDR1 is MDHEN and CDR2 is SYDVKM in the germline V gene. After removal of 5 bases from V and 1 base from J, the junction contained 8 bases not matched to a gene. CDR3 loop: CASSDMKTGGNTEAFF. CDR3 nucleotides: TGTGCCAGCAGTGACATGAAGACAGGGGGGAACACTGAAGCTTTCTTT.

The chain joins TRBV19 to TRBJ1-1; a weak D match, TRBD1 (6 bases). The germline V and J ends were trimmed by 3 bases and 0 bases, with 11 bases remaining between them. The CDR3 totals 15 residues. Germline CDR1 and CDR2: LNHDA and SQIVND (reference sequence). The CDR3 DNA is TGTGCCAGTAGTATCCCGGGACACGTGAACACTGAAGCTTTCTTT. The encoded protein is CASSIPGHVNTEAFF.